The entry below gives a single T cell receptor beta chain sequence along with its context. The antigen remains undetermined. Collection occurred without any documented infections or immune events in donors. This sample was included in a study of identifying expanded T cells in peripheral blood. Method: immunoSEQ multiplex PCR; TCRdb's copy keeps in-frame clones and lacks some. The sample lists over 75,000 clones; 70% to 90% were seen once. Trimming cost V 0 bases and J 6 bases, with 15 bases left between them. This CDR3 has 16 amino acids. From germline, CDR1 is LGHNA and CDR2 YNFKEQ. Notes on the study in general: Over around two and four weeks, about 15 and 19 clones changed, versus approximately 1.1 between replicates. Approximately two-week clone count variance significantly increased as total template count grew.

The sequenced material came from blood. The TCR comes from a person aged 18 to 70 in good health. V gene TRBV4-2 combines with J gene TRBJ1-5, with D perhaps TRBD1 (5 bases). CDR3 residues: CASSQEWQGTFQPQHF. The CDR3 DNA reads as TGTGCCAGCAGCCAAGAATGGCAGGGTACGTTTCAGCCCCAGCATTTT.